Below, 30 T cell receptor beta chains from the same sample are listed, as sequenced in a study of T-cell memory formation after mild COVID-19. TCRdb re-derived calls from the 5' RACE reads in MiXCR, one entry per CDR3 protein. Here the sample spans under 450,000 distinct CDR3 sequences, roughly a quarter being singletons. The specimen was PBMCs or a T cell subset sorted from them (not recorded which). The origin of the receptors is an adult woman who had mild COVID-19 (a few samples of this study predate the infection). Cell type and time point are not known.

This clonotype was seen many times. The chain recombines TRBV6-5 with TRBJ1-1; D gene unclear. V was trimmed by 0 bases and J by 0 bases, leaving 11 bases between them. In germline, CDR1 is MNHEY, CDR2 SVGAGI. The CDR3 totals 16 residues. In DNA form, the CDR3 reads TGTGCCAGCAGTTACTCGGGGTACGGAGTGAACACTGAAGCTTTCTTT. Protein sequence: CASSYSGYGVNTEAFF.

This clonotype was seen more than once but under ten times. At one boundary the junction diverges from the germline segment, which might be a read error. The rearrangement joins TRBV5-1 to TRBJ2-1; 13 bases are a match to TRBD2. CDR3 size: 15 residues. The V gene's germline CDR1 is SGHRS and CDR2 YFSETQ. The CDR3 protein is CIGTSGIISYNEQFF. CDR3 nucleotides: TGTATTGGGACTAGCGGGATCATCTCCTACAATGAGCAGTTCTTC. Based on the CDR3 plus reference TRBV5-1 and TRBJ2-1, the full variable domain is KAGVTQTPRYLIKTRGQQVTLSCSPISGHRSVSWYQQTPGQGLQFLFEYFSETQRNKGNFPGRFSGRQFSNSRSEMNVSTLELGDSALYLCIGTSGIISYNEQFFGPGTRLTVL.

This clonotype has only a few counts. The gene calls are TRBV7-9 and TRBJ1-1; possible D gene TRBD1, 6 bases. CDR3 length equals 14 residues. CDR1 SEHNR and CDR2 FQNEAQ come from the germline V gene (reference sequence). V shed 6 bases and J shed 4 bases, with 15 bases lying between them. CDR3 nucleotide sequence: TGTGCCAGCAGGGAAAGGACAGTTGTCACTGAAGCTTTCTTT. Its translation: CASRERTVVTEAFF. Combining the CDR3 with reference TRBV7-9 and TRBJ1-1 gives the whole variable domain DTGVSQNPRHKITKRGQNVTFRCDPISEHNRLYWYRQTLGQGPEFLTYFQNEAQLEKSRLLSDRFSAERPKGSFSTLEIQRTEQGDSAMYLCASRERTVVTEAFFGQGTRLTVV.

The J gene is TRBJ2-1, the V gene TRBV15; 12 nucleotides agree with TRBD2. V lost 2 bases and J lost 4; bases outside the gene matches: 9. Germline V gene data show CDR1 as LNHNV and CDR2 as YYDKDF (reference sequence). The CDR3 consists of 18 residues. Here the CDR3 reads CATSRPTSGRPLYNEQFF. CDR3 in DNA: TGTGCCACCAGCAGACCGACTAGCGGGAGACCTCTTTACAATGAGCAGTTCTTC.

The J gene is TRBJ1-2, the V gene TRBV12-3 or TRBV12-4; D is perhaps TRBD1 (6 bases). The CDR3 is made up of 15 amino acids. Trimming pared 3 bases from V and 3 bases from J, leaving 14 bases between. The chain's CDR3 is CASSFWGRADYGYTF. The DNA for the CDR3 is TGTGCCAGCAGTTTCTGGGGGCGGGCGGACTATGGCTACACCTTC.

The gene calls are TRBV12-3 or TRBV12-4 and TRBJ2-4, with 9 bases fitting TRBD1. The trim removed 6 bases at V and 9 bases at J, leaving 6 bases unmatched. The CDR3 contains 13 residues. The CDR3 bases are TGTGCCAGCAGCTCCGACAGGGGGGTCATTCAGTACTTC. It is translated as CASSSDRGVIQYF.

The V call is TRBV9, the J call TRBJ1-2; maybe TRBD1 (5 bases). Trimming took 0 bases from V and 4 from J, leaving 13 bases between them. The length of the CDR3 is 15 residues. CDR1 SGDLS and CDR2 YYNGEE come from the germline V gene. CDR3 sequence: CASSVAPQVSYGYTF. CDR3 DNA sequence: TGTGCCAGCAGCGTAGCCCCACAGGTTTCCTATGGCTACACCTTC.

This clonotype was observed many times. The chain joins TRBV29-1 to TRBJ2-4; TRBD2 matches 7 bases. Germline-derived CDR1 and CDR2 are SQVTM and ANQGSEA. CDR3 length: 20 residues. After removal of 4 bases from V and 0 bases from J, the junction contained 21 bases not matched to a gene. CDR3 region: CSVVGGTWITLSQAKNIQYF. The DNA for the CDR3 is TGCAGCGTTGTGGGGGGGACCTGGATTACCTTAAGCCAAGCCAAAAACATTCAGTACTTC.

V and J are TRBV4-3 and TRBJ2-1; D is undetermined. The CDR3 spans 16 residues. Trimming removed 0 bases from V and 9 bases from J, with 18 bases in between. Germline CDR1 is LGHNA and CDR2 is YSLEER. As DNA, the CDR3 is TGCGCCAGCAGCCAAGATGACATGATAATAGGAAGTGAGCAGTTCTTC. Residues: CASSQDDMIIGSEQFF.

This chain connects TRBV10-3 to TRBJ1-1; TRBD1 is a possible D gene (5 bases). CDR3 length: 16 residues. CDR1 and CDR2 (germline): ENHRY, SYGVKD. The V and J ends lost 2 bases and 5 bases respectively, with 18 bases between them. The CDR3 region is CAISEEVRAGGTEAFF. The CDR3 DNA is TGTGCCATCAGTGAGGAGGTTAGGGCGGGGGGGACTGAAGCTTTCTTT.

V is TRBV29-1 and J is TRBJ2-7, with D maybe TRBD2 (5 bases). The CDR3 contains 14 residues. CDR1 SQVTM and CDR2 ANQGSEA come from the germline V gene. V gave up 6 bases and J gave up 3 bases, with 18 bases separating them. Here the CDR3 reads CSVRTGSGFYEQYF. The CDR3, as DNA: TGCAGCGTAAGAACGGGATCTGGTTTCTACGAGCAGTACTTC.

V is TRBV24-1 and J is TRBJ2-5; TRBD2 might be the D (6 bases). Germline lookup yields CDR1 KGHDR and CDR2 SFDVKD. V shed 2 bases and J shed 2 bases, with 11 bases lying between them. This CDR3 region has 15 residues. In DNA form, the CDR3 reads TGTGCCACCAGTGATTCGCGACTAGTTCAAGAGACCCAGTACTTC. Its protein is CATSDSRLVQETQYF.

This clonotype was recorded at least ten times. CDR3 sequence reads: CASGGYSGETQYF. The CDR3 DNA is TGCGCCAGCGGCGGGTATAGCGGGGAGACCCAGTACTTC. The J gene is TRBJ2-5, the V gene TRBV10-2, with TRBD2 matching over 7 bases. Germline V gives CDR1 WSHSY, CDR2 SAAADI. Losses at the gene ends were 8 bases for V and 5 bases for J; bases not matched to a gene: 8. This CDR3 contains 13 residues.

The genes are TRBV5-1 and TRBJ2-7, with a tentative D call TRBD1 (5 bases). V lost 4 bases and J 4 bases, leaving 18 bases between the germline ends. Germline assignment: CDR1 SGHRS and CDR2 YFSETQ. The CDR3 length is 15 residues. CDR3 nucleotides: TGCGCCAGCAGCCCAGTCCCGGACACTGCTTACGAGCAGTACTTC. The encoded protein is CASSPVPDTAYEQYF. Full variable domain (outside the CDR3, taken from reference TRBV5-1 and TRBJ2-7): KAGVTQTPRYLIKTRGQQVTLSCSPISGHRSVSWYQQTPGQGLQFLFEYFSETQRNKGNFPGRFSGRQFSNSRSEMNVSTLELGDSALYLCASSPVPDTAYEQYFGPGTRLTVT.

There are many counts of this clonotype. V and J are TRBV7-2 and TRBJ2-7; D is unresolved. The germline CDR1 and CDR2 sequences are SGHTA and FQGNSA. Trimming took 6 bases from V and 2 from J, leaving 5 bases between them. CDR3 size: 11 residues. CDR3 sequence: CASRAAYEQYF. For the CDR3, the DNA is TGTGCCAGCAGGGCCGCCTACGAGCAGTACTTC.

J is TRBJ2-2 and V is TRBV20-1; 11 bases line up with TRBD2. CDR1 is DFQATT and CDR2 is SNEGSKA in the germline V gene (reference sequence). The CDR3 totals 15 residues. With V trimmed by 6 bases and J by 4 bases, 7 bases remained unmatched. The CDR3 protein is CSATTSGGPTGELFF. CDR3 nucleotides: TGCAGTGCCACAACTAGCGGGGGACCCACCGGGGAGCTGTTTTTT.

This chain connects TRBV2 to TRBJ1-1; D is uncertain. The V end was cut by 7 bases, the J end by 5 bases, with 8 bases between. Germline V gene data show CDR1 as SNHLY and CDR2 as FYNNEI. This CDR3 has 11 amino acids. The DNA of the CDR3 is TGTGCCAGCAATGGACGGACTGAAGCTTTCTTT. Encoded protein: CASNGRTEAFF.

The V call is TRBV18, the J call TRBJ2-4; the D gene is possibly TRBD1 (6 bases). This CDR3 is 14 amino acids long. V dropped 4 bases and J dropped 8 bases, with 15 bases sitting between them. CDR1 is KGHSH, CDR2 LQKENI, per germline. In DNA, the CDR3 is TGTGCCAGCTCACGCGGACAGTCAGGGGACATTCAGTACTTC. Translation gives CASSRGQSGDIQYF.

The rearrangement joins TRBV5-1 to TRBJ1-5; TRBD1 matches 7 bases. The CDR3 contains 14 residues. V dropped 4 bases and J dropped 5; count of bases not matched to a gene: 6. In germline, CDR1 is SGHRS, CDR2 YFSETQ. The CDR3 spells CASSPSTGYQPQHF. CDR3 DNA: TGCGCCAGCAGCCCATCGACAGGGTATCAGCCCCAGCATTTT.

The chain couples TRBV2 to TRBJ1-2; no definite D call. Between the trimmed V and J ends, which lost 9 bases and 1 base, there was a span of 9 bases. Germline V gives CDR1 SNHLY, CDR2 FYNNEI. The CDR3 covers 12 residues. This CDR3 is CASTDGNYGYTF. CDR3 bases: TGTGCCAGTACGGACGGTAACTATGGCTACACCTTC.

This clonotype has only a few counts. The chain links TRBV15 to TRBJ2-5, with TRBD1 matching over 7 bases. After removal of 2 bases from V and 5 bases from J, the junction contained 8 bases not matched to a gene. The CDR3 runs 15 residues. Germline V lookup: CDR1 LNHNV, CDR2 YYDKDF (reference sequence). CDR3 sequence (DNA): TGTGCCACCAGCAGACAAGACAGGGTTCGGGAGACCCAGTACTTC. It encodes CATSRQDRVRETQYF.

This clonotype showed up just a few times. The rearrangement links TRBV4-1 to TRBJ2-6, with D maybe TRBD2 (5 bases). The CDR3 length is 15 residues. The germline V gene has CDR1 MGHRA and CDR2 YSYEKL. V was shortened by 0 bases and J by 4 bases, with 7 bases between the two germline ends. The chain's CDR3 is CASSQDGIGANVLTF. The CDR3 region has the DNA TGCGCCAGCAGCCAAGACGGGATCGGGGCCAACGTCCTGACTTTC.

CDR3: CASSDQQGVVGELFF. Written as DNA, the CDR3 is TGTGCCAGTAGTGACCAACAGGGTGTGGTCGGGGAGCTGTTTTTT. The chain joins TRBV19 to TRBJ2-2; possible D gene TRBD1, 6 bases. This CDR3 contains 15 residues. The V end lost 5 bases, the J end lost 7 bases, and 17 bases lay between the germline ends. CDR1 and CDR2 from the germline V gene are LNHDA and SQIVND (reference sequence).

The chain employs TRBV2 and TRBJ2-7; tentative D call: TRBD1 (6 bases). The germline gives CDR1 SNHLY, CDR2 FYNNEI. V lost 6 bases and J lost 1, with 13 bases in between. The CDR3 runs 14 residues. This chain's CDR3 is CASRPTGWSYEQYF. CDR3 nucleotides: TGTGCCAGCAGGCCCACAGGGTGGTCCTACGAGCAGTACTTC.

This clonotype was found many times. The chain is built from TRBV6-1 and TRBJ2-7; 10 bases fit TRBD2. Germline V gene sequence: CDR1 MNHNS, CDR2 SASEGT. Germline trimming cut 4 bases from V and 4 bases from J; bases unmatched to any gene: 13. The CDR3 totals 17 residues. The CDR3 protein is CASSARTTSGPRYEQYF. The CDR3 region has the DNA TGTGCCAGCAGTGCCCGAACGACTAGCGGGCCTCGGTACGAGCAGTACTTC.

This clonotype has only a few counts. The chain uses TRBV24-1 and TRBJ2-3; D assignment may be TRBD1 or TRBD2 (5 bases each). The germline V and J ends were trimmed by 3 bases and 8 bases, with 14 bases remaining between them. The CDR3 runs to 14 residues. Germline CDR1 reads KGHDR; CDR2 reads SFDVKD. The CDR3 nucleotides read TGTGCCACCAGTGATCCGGGGACCTCGGGTACGCAGTATTTT. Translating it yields CATSDPGTSGTQYF.

In DNA, the CDR3 is TGTGCCAGCAGTATCGCACAGCTTAGCACAGATACGCAGTATTTT. This translates into CASSIAQLSTDTQYF. The V and J genes are TRBV12-3 or TRBV12-4 and TRBJ2-3; unclear D gene. The CDR3 loop spans 15 amino acids. Trimming removed 5 bases at V and 0 bases at J, with 12 bases between.

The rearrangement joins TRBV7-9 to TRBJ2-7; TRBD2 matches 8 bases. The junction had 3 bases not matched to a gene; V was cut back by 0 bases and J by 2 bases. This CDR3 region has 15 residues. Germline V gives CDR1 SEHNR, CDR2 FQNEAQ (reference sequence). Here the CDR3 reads CASSLAAGDPYEQYF. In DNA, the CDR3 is TGTGCCAGCAGCTTAGCAGCGGGGGACCCCTACGAGCAGTACTTC.

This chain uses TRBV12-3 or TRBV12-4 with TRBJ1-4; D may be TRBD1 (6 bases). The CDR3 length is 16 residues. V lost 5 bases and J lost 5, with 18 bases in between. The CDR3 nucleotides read TGTGCCAGCAGTCTGAACGGGGGGCGGAGGAATGAAAAACTGTTTTTT. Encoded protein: CASSLNGGRRNEKLFF.

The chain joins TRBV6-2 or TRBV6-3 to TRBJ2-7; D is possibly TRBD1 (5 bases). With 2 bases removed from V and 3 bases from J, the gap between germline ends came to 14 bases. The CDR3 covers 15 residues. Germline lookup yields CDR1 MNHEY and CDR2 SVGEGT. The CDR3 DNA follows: TGTGCCAGCAGTTACCACAGGACCCCCTACTACGAGCAGTACTTC. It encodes CASSYHRTPYYEQYF.